The T cell receptor (beta chain) under discussion was sequenced for a study of cytomegalovirus exposure and HLA in healthy donors. Overall study results and limits: In a later analysis, several top co-occurrence clusters appeared linked to parvovirus B19, influenza, CMV and Epstein-Barr virus.

The table lists this clone with a few counts. Its antigen is still unknown. Researchers ran the PCR with 60 Vbeta and 13 Jbeta primers. Produced via immunoSEQ multiplex PCR; TCRdb's table is partial and in-frame only. This sample has about 190,000 clones, with 74% found just once. V dropped 8 bases and J dropped 2; count of bases not matched to a gene: 4. Per the germline V gene, CDR1 is LNHDA and CDR2 is SQIVND (reference sequence). The CDR3 spans 13 residues. This receptor was obtained from a woman aged 25 to 45 in good health and CMV-seropositive. The chain joins TRBV19 to TRBJ2-7; 9 positions agree with TRBD1. Sequenced input: PBMCs. The CDR3 protein is CASGRTGAYEQYF. CDR3 coding DNA: TGTGCCAGTGGGCGGACAGGGGCCTACGAGCAGTACTTC. Complete variable domain (other parts from reference TRBV19 and TRBJ2-7): DGGITQSPKYLFRKEGQNVTLSCEQNLNHDAMYWYRQDPGQGLRLIYYSQIVNDFQKGDIAEGYSVSREKKESFPLTVTSAQKNPTAFYLCASGRTGAYEQYFGPGTRLTVT.